The sequence of this T cell receptor (beta chain) was determined in a study of T-cell memory formation after mild COVID-19. Using its own MiXCR run on the 5' RACE reads, TCRdb lists one record per CDR3 protein. The data contain 350,000 to 450,000 distinct CDR3 sequences, around 18% of them seen just once; the ten biggest clones take up approximately 8.1%. The ends were cut back, 7 bases at V and 3 bases at J, with 9 bases in the middle. The CDR3 has 13 residues. Germline-derived CDR1 and CDR2 are MNHEY and SVGAGI. Study-level results: Shrinking CD4+ clones were chiefly CM and EM; CD8+ ones were chiefly EMRA.

This clonotype has a handful of counts. Antigen unknown. The chain has TRBV6-5 and TRBJ1-4; tentatively, D is TRBD1 (5 bases). The clonotype originates from an adult woman who had mild COVID-19 (a few samples of this study predate the infection). Cell type and time point are not known. The sequenced sample consisted of PBMCs or a T cell subset sorted from them (not recorded which). The DNA for the CDR3 is TGTGCCAGCACGGGGCTGGCTAATGAAAAACTGTTTTTT. The encoded protein is CASTGLANEKLFF.